A selection of T cell receptor beta chains follows, all from one sample in a study of blood T cell repertoires in COVID-19. Profiled with immunoSEQ multiplex PCR; TCRdb holds only in-frame clones, not every one. The table lists about 170,000 clones, approximately 90% of them singletons. The specimen sequenced was peripheral blood. The receptors were gathered from a man aged 18 to 35 with COVID-19, enrolled during active disease. CDR3s include the opening cysteine and the closing phenylalanine or tryptophan. Fields, in order: V gene, clone size, D gene, J gene, CDR3 protein, CDR3 DNA. A D gene is named only where the DNA matches it firmly. Expanded clones get a size class; other rows say once, few or many, or leave the size out.

TRBV6-2/TRBV6-3	.	.	TRBJ2-7	CASSKGQAGGRLEQYF	TGTGCCAGCAGTAAAGGACAGGCCGGGGGACGCTTAGAGCAGTACTTC
TRBV27	.	.	TRBJ1-5	CASRAGVNQPQHF	TGTGCCAGCAGGGCCGGAGTCAATCAGCCCCAGCATTTT
TRBV30	.	.	TRBJ1-4	CAWSSGEGEKLFF	TGTGCCTGGAGTTCGGGGGAGGGTGAAAAACTGTTTTTT
TRBV23-1	once	.	TRBJ2-7	CASSKGHTEGVHHYEQYF	TGCGCCAGCAGCAAAGGACATACGGAGGGAGTACACCACTACGAGCAGTACTTC
TRBV20-1	few	.	TRBJ1-2	CSATSESYTF	TGCAGTGCAACCAGCGAAAGCTACACCTTC
TRBV9	.	.	TRBJ1-5	CASSVDTGNQPQHF	TGTGCCAGCAGCGTAGACACAGGCAATCAGCCCCAGCATTTT
TRBV19	.	TRBD1	TRBJ2-1	CASSPWGQRKYNEQFF	TGTGCCAGTAGCCCCTGGGGACAGAGAAAGTACAATGAGCAGTTCTTC
TRBV27	.	.	TRBJ1-1	CASRRADTEAFF	TGTGCCAGCAGGCGGGCCGACACTGAAGCTTTCTTT
TRBV6-2/TRBV6-3	once	.	TRBJ2-7	CASSYEWGLPSYEQYF	TGTGCCAGCAGTTACGAATGGGGCTTACCATCCTACGAGCAGTACTTC
TRBV18	once	TRBD1	TRBJ2-7	CASSPQTTGPSEQYF	TGTGCCAGCTCTCCGCAAACGACAGGGCCAAGCGAGCAGTACTTC
TRBV2	few	TRBD2	TRBJ2-7	CASTDSGRAYEQYF	TGTGCCAGCACCGATAGCGGGAGGGCCTACGAGCAGTACTTC
TRBV13	.	TRBD1	TRBJ1-2	CASSLGRGQGIYGYTF	TGTGCCAGCAGCTTAGGCCGGGGACAGGGTATCTATGGCTACACCTTC
TRBV27	.	.	TRBJ1-5	CASSSPGGDQPQHF	TGTGCCAGCAGTTCCCCGGGAGGGGACCAGCCCCAGCATTTT
TRBV3-1/TRBV3-2	.	.	TRBJ2-3	CASNLQGTDTQYF	TGTGCCAGCAACCTACAGGGCACAGATACGCAGTATTTT
TRBV5-8	once	.	TRBJ1-5	CASCLGEYSNQPQHF	TGTGCCAGCTGTCTGGGAGAATATAGCAATCAGCCCCAGCATTTT